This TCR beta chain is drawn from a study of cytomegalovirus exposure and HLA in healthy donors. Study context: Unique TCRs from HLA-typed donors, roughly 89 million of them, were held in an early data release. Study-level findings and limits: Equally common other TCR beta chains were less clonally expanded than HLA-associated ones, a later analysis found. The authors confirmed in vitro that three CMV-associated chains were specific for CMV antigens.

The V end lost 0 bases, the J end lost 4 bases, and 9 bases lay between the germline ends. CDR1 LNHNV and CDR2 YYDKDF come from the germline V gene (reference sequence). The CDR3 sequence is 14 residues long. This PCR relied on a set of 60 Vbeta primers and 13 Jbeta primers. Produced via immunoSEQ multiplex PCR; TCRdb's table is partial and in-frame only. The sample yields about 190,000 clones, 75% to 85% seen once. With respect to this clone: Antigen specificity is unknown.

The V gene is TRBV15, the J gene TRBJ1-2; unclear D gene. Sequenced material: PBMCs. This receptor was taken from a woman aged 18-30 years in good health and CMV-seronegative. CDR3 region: CATSRDRGAYGYTF. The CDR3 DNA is TGTGCCACCAGCAGAGACCGGGGAGCCTATGGCTACACCTTC.